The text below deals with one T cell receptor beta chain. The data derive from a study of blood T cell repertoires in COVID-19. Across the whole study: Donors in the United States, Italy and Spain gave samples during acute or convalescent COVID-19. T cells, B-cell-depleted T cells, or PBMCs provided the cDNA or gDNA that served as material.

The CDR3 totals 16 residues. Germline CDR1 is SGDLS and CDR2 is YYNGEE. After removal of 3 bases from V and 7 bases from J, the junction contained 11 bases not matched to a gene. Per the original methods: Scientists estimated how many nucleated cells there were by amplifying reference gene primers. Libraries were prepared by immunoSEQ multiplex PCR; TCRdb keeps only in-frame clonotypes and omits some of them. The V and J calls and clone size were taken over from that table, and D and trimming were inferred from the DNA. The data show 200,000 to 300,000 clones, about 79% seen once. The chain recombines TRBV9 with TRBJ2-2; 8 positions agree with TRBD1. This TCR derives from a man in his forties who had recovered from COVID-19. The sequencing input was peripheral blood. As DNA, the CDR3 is TGTGCCAGCAGCGCCACAGGGGGATTCCGCGGCGGGGAGCTGTTTTTT. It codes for CASSATGGFRGGELFF.